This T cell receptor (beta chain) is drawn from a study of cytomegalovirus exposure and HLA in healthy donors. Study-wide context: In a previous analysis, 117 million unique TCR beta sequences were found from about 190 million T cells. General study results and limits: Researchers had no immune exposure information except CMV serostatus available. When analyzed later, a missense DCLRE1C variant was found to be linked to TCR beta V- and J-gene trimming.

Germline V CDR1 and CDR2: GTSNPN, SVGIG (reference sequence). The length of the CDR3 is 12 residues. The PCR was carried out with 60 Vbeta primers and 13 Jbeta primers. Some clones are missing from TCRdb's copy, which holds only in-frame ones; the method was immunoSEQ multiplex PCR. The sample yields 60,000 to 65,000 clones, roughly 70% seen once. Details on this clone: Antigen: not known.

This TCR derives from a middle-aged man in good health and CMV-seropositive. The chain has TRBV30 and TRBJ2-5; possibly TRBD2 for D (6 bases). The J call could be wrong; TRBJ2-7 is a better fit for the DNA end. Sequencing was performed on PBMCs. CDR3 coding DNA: TGTGCCTGGAGCGGGAGTGCCTACGAGCAGTACTTC. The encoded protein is CAWSGSAYEQYF.